This T cell receptor (beta chain) was sequenced in a study of T cells in Graves' hyperthyroidism and ophthalmopathy. General study results and limits: Ophthalmopathy onset followed model prediction by a median roughly 6 months. Most clonotypes expanded in thyroid above 0.001 were likewise present in blood.

V lost 5 bases, J lost 9 bases, and 23 bases lay in between. CDR1 is MDHEN and CDR2 is SYDVKM in the germline V gene. CDR3 length: 15 amino acids. TCR beta CDR3 regions were amplified from RNA. TCR CDR3 underwent first-round RT-PCR with the HTBI primer set. One entry per CDR3 protein, called by TCRdb with MiXCR from the multiplex PCR reads. The table shows about 160,000 distinct CDR3 sequences, with over 7.5% occurring only once. The table lists this clonotype with a few counts. Its antigen is currently unknown. The TCR originated in a woman aged 18 to 35 with Graves' hyperthyroidism that later progressed to Graves' ophthalmopathy. This chain uses TRBV28 with TRBJ2-7, with unresolved D. Sequenced sample: blood. The CDR3 sequence: CASSKPPTPLNGQYF. The CDR3 nucleotides are TGTGCCAGCAGTAAGCCCCCGACTCCGCTTAACGGGCAGTACTTC. The full variable domain, with the rest looked up from reference TRBV28 and TRBJ2-7, is DVKVTQSSRYLVKRTGEKVFLECVQDMDHENMFWYRQDPGLGLRLIYFSYDVKMKEKGDIPEGYSVSREKKERFSLILESASTNQTSMYLCASSKPPTPLNGQYFGPGTRLTVT.